Below, 10 T cell receptor beta chains from the same sample are listed, as sequenced in a study of read filtering for tumor transcriptome and immune sequencing. From roughly 400 ng of RNA, a library with molecular barcoded alpha/delta and beta/gamma adaptors was made. TCRdb analysed the reads with MiXCR anew, one entry per CDR3 protein. The sample consists of roughly 93,000 distinct CDR3 sequences, 20% to 25% of them appearing once. The sample comprised a population of CD138-negative cells sorted from bone marrow. The receptor source for this set is a donor aged 40 or older with multiple myeloma.

About this clonotype itself: With a much larger clone just one base away, this may be a read error. The gene calls are TRBV6-6 and TRBJ2-7, with D perhaps matching TRBD1 (6 bases). The CDR3 consists of 13 residues. Germline V gene sequence: CDR1 MNHNY, CDR2 SVGAGI (reference sequence). V lost 8 bases and J lost 1, with 12 bases in between. CDR3 sequence: CASAWTESYEQYF. Here the CDR3 DNA reads TGTGCCAGCGCCTGGACAGAGTCCTACGAGCAGTACTTC.

V gene TRBV7-2 combines with J gene TRBJ2-5; 7 bases align to TRBD2. The germline V gene encodes CDR1 SGHTA and CDR2 FQGNSA. The J segment lost 1 base and the V segment lost 1 base, leaving 3 bases of the junction unmatched. The CDR3 contains 15 residues. CDR3 amino acids: CASSLGTRGQETQYF. As DNA, the CDR3 is TGTGCCAGCAGCTTAGGGACTAGAGGCCAAGAGACCCAGTACTTC.

About this clonotype itself: This may stem from a read error, because a much larger clone lies one nucleotide away. The missing conserved phenylalanine or tryptophan at the end of this CDR3 makes a read error likely. The chain links TRBV4-1 to TRBJ1-1; D call uncertain. Germline CDR1 and CDR2: MGHRA and YSYEKL. This CDR3 spans 14 amino acids. The germline V and J ends were trimmed by 6 bases and 1 base, with 12 bases remaining between them. In DNA, the CDR3 is TGCGCCAGCAGAAACCCCTGGGGGAACACTGAAGCTTTCCTT. It translates to CASRNPWGNTEAFL.

For this clonotype: This may come from a read error, since a much larger clone is one base off. The chain combines TRBV24-1 with TRBJ2-3, with D perhaps matching TRBD1 (5 bases). The assigned J gene may be wrong: the sequence end matches TRBJ1-5 better. The CDR3 runs 16 residues. The V gene's germline CDR1 is KGHDR and CDR2 SFDVKD. CDR3 DNA sequence: TGTGCCACCAGTGATTTGAAAGGGACCCTTGGGGATACGCAGCATTTT. Translating gives CATSDLKGTLGDTQHF.

The chain uses TRBV7-9 and TRBJ2-3; the match to TRBD1 covers 10 bases. Trimming at V came to 6 bases and at J to 10 bases, leaving 10 bases not matched to a gene. Germline V gene lookup returns CDR1 SEHNR and CDR2 FQNEAQ (reference sequence). This CDR3 has 14 amino acids. The CDR3 is CASRQTGGGDAQYF. In DNA, the CDR3 is TGTGCCAGCAGACAGACAGGGGGCGGTGATGCGCAGTATTTT.

This clonotype was counted ten times or more. CDR3 sequence (DNA): TGTGCCAGTAAATCCGGGACAGGGGGCGAAAGCAATCAGCCCCAGCATTTT. Its protein product is CASKSGTGGESNQPQHF. The V and J genes are TRBV19 and TRBJ1-5; 12 bases agree with TRBD1. Germline assignment: CDR1 LNHDA and CDR2 SQIVND (reference sequence). The V gene end was trimmed by 7 bases and the J gene end by 1 base; junction bases not matched to a gene: 8. This CDR3 has 17 amino acids.

This clonotype counts as medium-sized (0.01 to 0.1%). This chain connects TRBV5-1 to TRBJ2-6; D possibly corresponds to TRBD1 (5 bases). Trimming pared 10 bases from V and 1 base from J, leaving 18 bases between. Germline V gives CDR1 SGHRS, CDR2 YFSETQ. The CDR3 has 16 amino acids. DNA of the CDR3: TGCGCCCCCTGGGGCCGACCCTTTTCTGGGGCCAACGTCCTGACTTTC. This encodes CAPWGRPFSGANVLTF. Looking up the rest from reference TRBV5-1 and TRBJ2-6 gives the full variable domain: KAGVTQTPRYLIKTRGQQVTLSCSPISGHRSVSWYQQTPGQGLQFLFEYFSETQRNKGNFPGRFSGRQFSNSRSEMNVSTLELGDSALYLCAPWGRPFSGANVLTFGAGSRLTVL.

Concerning this clonotype: A much larger clone differs by one base, so this may be a read error. The chain uses TRBV12-2 and TRBJ2-3; TRBD2 is the table's D call, not checked against the DNA. TRBV12-2 is an annotated pseudogene. CDR3 length: 16 amino acids. The CDR3 region has the DNA TGTGCAAGTCGCTTTTTTAGGCGGGGAAACACAGATACGCAGTATTTT. It yields the protein CASRFFRRGNTDTQYF.

Ten or more counts support this clonotype. V usage is TRBV2 and J usage is TRBJ1-1; TRBD1 matches at 8 bases. Per the germline V gene, CDR1 is SNHLY and CDR2 is FYNNEI. J was trimmed by 7 bases and V by 6 bases; bases with no gene match: 4. This CDR3 comprises 12 residues. CDR3: CASSDRGLEAFF. The DNA for the CDR3 is TGTGCCAGCAGCGACAGGGGTCTTGAAGCTTTCTTT. The whole variable domain, remainder taken from reference TRBV2 and TRBJ1-1, is EPEVTQTPSHQVTQMGQEVILRCVPISNHLYFYWYRQILGQKVEFLVSFYNNEISEKSEIFDDQFSVERPDGSNFTLKIRSTKLEDSAMYFCASSDRGLEAFFGQGTRLTVV.

This clonotype occurred many times. The V call is TRBV20-1, the J call TRBJ2-1; D possibly corresponds to TRBD1 (5 bases). CDR1 and CDR2 from the germline V gene are DFQATT and SNEGSKA (reference sequence). This CDR3 contains 14 residues. Trimming removed 6 bases from V and 0 bases from J, with 12 bases in between. The CDR3 protein is CSAPDRNSYNEQFF. The CDR3, as DNA: TGCAGTGCCCCCGACAGAAACTCCTACAATGAGCAGTTCTTC.